This T cell receptor (beta chain) appears in the sequencing data of a study of neurological immune-mediated disorders. This CDR3 has 16 residues. The trim removed 5 bases at V and 1 base at J, leaving 6 bases unmatched. In germline, CDR1 is DFQATT, CDR2 SNEGSKA (reference sequence). The sample's time point: technical triplicate 2. This clonotype has a count of ten or more. The making of cDNA relied on 5'RACE with 10-nucleotide random UMIs. MiXCR, run by TCRdb on the 5' RACE reads, gives a single entry per CDR3 protein. The data contain about 59,000 distinct CDR3 sequences, nearly 25% of them singletons.

This receptor was taken from a man in his 60s with HTLV-1-associated myelopathy (HAM/TSP). Sequencing input: PBMCs. This chain joins TRBV20-1 and TRBJ2-1, with TRBD2 matching 12 bases. The CDR3 DNA sequence: TGCAGTGCTGCCGGACTAGCGGGATTTTCCTACAATGAGCAGTTCTTC. Its translation is CSAAGLAGFSYNEQFF.